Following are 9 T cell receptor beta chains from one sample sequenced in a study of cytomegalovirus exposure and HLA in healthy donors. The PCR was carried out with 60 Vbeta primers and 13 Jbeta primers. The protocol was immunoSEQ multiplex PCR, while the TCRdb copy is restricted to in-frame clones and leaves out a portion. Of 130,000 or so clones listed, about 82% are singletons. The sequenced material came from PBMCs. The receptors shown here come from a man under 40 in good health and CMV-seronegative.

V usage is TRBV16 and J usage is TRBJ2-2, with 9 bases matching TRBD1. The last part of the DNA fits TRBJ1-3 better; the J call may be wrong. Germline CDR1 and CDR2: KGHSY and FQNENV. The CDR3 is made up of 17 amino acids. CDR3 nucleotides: TGTGCCAGCAGCCTAGTTACAGGGGGCGCCTCCGGAAACACCATATATTTT. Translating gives CASSLVTGGASGNTIYF.

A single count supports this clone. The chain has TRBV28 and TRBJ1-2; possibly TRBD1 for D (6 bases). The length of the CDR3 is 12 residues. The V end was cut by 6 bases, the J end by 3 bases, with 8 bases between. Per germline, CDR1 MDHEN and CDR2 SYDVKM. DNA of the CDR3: TGTGCCAGCAGGGCAGGGGACTATGGCTACACCTTC. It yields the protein CASRAGDYGYTF.

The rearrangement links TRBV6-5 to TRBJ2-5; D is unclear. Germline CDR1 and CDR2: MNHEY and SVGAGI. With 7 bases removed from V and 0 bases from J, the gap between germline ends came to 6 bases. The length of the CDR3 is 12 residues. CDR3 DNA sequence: TGTGCCAGCACACGAGACCAAGAGACCCAGTACTTC. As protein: CASTRDQETQYF.

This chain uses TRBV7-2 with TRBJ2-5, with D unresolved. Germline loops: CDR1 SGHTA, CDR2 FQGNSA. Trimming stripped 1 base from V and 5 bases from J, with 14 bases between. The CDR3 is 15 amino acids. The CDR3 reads CASSLGTASIETQYF. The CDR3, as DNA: TGTGCCAGCAGCTTAGGCACAGCTTCAATCGAGACCCAGTACTTC.

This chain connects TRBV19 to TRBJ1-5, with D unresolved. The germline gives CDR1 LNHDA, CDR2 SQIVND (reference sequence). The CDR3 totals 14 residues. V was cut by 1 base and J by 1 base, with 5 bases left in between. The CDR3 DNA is TGTGCCAGTAGTATAGGTTCGAGCAATCAGCCCCAGCATTTT. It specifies CASSIGSSNQPQHF.

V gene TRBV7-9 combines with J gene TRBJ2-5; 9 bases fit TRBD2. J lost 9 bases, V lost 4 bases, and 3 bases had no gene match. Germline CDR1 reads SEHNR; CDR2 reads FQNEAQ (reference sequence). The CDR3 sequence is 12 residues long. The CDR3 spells CASSSKREAQYF. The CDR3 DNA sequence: TGTGCCAGCAGCTCCAAGCGGGAGGCCCAGTACTTC.

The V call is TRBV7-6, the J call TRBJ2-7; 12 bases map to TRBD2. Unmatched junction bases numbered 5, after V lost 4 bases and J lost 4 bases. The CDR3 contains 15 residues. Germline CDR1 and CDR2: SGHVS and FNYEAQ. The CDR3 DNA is TGTGCCAGCAGCTATGGACTAGCGGGAAATTACGAGCAGTACTTC. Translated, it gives CASSYGLAGNYEQYF.

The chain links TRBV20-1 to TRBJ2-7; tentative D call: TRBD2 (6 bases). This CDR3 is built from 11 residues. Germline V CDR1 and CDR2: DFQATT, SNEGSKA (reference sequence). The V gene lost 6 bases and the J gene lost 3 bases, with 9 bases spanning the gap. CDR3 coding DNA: TGCAGTGCCCGACTAGACTACGAGCAGTACTTC. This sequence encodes CSARLDYEQYF.

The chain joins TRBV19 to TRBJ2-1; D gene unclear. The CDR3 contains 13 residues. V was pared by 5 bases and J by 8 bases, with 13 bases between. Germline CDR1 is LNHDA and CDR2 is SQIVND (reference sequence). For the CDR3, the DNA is TGTGCCAGTAGTCCCCCTGGTGAGGATGAGCAGTTCTTC. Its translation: CASSPPGEDEQFF.